This T cell receptor beta chain was obtained from a study of blood T cell repertoires in COVID-19. About the study: PBMCs, B-cell-depleted T cells, or T cells provided the cDNA or gDNA that made up the material.

Libraries were prepared by immunoSEQ multiplex PCR; TCRdb keeps only in-frame clonotypes and omits some of them. The sample has about 93,000 clones, 90% seen once. The CDR3 is 16 residues long. The germline V gene has CDR1 SGHDT and CDR2 YYEEEE. The germline V and J ends were trimmed by 5 bases and 3 bases, with 17 bases remaining between them. The rearrangement links TRBV5-6 to TRBJ2-2, with D maybe TRBD1 (6 bases). The sample taken for sequencing was peripheral blood. The clonotype comes from a human donor with active COVID-19. The donor label of this sample is uncertain. CDR3 in amino acids: CASRTGSGVDTGELFF. Here the CDR3 DNA reads TGTGCCAGCAGGACCGGGTCAGGGGTTGACACCGGGGAGCTGTTTTTT. Combining the CDR3 with reference TRBV5-6 and TRBJ2-2 gives the whole variable domain DAGVTQSPTHLIKTRGQQVTLRCSPKSGHDTVSWYQQALGQGPQFIFQYYEEEERQRGNFPDRFSGHQFPNYSSELNVNALLLGDSALYLCASRTGSGVDTGELFFGEGSRLTVL.